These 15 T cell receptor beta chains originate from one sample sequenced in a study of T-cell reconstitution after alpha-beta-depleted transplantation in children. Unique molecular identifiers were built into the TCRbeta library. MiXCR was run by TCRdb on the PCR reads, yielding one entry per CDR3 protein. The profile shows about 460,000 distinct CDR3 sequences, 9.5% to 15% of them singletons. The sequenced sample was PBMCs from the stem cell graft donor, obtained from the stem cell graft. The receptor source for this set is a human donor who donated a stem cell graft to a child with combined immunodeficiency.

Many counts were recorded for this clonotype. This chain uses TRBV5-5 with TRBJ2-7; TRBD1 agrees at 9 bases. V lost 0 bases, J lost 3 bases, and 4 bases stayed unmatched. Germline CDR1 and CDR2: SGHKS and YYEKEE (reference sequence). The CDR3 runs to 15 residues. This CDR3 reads CASSLVGQGIYEQYF. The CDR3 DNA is TGTGCCAGCAGCTTGGTAGGACAGGGGATCTACGAGCAGTACTTC.

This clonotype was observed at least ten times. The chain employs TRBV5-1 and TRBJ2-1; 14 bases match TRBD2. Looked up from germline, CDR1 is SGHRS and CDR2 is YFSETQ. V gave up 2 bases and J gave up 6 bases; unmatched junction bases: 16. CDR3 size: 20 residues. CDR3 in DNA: TGCGCCAGCAGCTTCCTATCGACTAGCGGGGGGGCCCGATGGACCAATGAGCAGTTCTTC. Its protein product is CASSFLSTSGGARWTNEQFF. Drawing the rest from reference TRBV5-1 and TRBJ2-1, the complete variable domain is KAGVTQTPRYLIKTRGQQVTLSCSPISGHRSVSWYQQTPGQGLQFLFEYFSETQRNKGNFPGRFSGRQFSNSRSEMNVSTLELGDSALYLCASSFLSTSGGARWTNEQFFGPGTRLTVL.

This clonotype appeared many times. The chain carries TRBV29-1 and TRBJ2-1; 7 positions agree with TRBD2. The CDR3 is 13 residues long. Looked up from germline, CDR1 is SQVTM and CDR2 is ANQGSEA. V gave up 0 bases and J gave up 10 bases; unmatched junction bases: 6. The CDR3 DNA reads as TGCAGCGTTGAAGATCTGGGACTAAGGGAGCAGTTCTTC. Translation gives CSVEDLGLREQFF.

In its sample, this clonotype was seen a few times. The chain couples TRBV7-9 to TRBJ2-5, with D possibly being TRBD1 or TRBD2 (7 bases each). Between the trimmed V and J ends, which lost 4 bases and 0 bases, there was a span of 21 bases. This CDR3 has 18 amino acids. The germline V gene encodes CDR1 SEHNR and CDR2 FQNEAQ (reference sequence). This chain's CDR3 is CASSSDLWGGQYQETQYF. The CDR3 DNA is TGTGCCAGCAGCTCTGACCTATGGGGGGGACAGTACCAAGAGACCCAGTACTTC.

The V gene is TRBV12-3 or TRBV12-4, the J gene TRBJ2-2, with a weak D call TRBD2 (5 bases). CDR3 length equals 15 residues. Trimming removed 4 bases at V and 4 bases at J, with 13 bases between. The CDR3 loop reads CASSSKRSFTGELFF. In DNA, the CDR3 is TGTGCCAGCAGTTCCAAGCGGTCGTTCACCGGGGAGCTGTTTTTT.

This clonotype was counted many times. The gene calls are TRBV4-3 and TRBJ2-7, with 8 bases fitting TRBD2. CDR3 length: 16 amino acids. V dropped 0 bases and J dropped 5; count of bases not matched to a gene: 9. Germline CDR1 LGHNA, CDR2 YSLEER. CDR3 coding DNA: TGCGCCAGCAGCCAAGATCCCGCGGGAGGAGGGCACGAGCAGTACTTC. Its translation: CASSQDPAGGGHEQYF.

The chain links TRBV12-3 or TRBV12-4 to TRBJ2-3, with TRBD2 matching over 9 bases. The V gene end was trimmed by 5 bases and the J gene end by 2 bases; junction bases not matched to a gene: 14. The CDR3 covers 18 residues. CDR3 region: CASSPRLAAVENTDTQYF. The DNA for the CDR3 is TGTGCCAGCAGTCCGAGACTAGCGGCAGTAGAAAACACAGATACGCAGTATTTT.

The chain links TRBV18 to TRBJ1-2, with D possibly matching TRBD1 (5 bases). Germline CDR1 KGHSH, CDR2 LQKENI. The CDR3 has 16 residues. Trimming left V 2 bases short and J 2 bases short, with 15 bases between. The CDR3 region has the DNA TGTGCCAGCTCACCAGCCGGGACGCAAGTGAACTATGGCTACACCTTC. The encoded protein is CASSPAGTQVNYGYTF.

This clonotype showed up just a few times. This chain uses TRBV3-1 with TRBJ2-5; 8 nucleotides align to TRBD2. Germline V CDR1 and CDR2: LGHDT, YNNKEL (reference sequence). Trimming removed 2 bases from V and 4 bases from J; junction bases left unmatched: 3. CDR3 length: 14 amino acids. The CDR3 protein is CASSQTGGPETQYF. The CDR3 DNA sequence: TGTGCCAGCAGCCAAACGGGGGGGCCAGAGACCCAGTACTTC.

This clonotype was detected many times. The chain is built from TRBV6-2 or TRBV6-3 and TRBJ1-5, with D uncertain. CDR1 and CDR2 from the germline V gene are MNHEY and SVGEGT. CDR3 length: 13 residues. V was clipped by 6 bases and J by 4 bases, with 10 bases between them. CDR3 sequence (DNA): TGTGCCAGCAGGCGGTCGGAAAATCAGCCCCAGCATTTT. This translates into CASRRSENQPQHF.

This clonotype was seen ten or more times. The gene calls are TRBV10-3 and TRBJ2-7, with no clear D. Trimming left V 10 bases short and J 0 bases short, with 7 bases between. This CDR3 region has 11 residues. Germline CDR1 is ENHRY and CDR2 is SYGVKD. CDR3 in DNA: TGTGCCACCACTAACTCCTACGAGCAGTACTTC. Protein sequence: CATTNSYEQYF.

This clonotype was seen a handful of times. In nucleotides, the CDR3 is TGTGCCTGGAGTTACCAAGCGGGAGGCACAGATACGCAGTATTTT. Translated, it gives CAWSYQAGGTDTQYF. The J gene is TRBJ2-3, the V gene TRBV30, with 8 bases matching TRBD2. Germline trimming cut 2 bases from V and 1 base from J; bases unmatched to any gene: 5. Germline CDR1 and CDR2: GTSNPN and SVGIG (reference sequence). There are 15 residues in the CDR3.

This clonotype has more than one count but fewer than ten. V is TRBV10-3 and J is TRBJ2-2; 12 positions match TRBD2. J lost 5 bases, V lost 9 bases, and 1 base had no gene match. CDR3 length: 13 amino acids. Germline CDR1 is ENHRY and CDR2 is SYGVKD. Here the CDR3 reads CAIGTSGTGELFF. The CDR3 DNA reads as TGTGCCATTGGGACTAGCGGGACCGGGGAGCTGTTTTTT.

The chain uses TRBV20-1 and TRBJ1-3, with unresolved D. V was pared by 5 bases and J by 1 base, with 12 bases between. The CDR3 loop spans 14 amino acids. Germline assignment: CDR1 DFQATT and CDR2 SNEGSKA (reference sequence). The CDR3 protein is CSADDPRSGNTIYF. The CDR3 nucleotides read TGCAGTGCTGACGACCCGAGGTCTGGAAACACCATATATTTT.

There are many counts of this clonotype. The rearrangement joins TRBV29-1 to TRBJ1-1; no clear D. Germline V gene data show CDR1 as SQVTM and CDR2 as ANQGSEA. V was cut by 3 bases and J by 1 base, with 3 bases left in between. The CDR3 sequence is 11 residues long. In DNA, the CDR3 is TGCAGCGTTGAGCAGAACACTGAAGCTTTCTTT. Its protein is CSVEQNTEAFF.